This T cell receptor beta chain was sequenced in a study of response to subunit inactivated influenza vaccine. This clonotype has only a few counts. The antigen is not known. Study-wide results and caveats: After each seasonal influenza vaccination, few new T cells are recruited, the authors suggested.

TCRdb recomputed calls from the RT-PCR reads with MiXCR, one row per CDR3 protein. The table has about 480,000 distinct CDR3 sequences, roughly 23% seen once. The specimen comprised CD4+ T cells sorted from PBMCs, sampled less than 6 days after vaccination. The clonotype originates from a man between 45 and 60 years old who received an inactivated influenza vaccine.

The CDR3 loop is CASSPGQETLNTGELFF. The CDR3 bases are TGTGCCAGCAGCCCGGGACAGGAGACCTTGAACACCGGGGAGCTGTTTTTT. The J gene is TRBJ2-2, the V gene TRBV12-3 or TRBV12-4, with 8 bases fitting TRBD1. J was trimmed by 1 base and V by 6 bases; bases with no gene match: 10. The CDR3 is 17 residues long.